These 17 T cell receptor beta chains originate from one sample sequenced in a study of shared clonotypes between healthy human individuals. Libraries were prepared by immunoSEQ multiplex PCR; TCRdb keeps only in-frame clonotypes and omits some of them. The sample lists just over 2,000,000 clones; 90% to 95% were seen once. Source material: naive CD4+ T cells sorted from blood. As for subset: CD45RA+ positively selected. The receptor set was obtained from a man younger than 30 in good health.

CDR3: CASSQSAVGGSEAFF. For the CDR3, the DNA is TGCGCCAGCAGCCAATCCGCGGTAGGGGGCTCTGAAGCTTTCTTT. V and J are TRBV5-1 and TRBJ1-1; 7 positions match TRBD1. The junction had 12 bases not matched to a gene; V was cut back by 4 bases and J by 6 bases. The CDR3 contains 15 residues. Germline CDR1 reads SGHRS; CDR2 reads YFSETQ. Drawing the rest from reference TRBV5-1 and TRBJ1-1, the complete variable domain is KAGVTQTPRYLIKTRGQQVTLSCSPISGHRSVSWYQQTPGQGLQFLFEYFSETQRNKGNFPGRFSGRQFSNSRSEMNVSTLELGDSALYLCASSQSAVGGSEAFFGQGTRLTVV.

The chain couples TRBV13 to TRBJ1-1, with D unresolved. Trimming left V 2 bases short and J 4 bases short, with 11 bases between. The length of the CDR3 is 14 residues. Germline V CDR1 and CDR2: PRHDT, FYEKMQ (reference sequence). In DNA form, the CDR3 reads TGTGCCAGCAGCTTATGGGGTAAAGGCACTGAAGCTTTCTTT. Protein: CASSLWGKGTEAFF.

The chain joins TRBV5-1 to TRBJ1-1, with 8 bases matching TRBD1. CDR3 size: 14 residues. V shed 3 bases and J 6 bases; nucleotides not matched to a gene: 7. Germline lookup yields CDR1 SGHRS and CDR2 YFSETQ. The CDR3 reads CASSYYRDRSEAFF. As DNA, the CDR3 is TGCGCCAGCAGCTATTACCGGGACAGGTCTGAAGCTTTCTTT.

This rearrangement joins TRBV11-2 to TRBJ1-4, with D uncertain. This CDR3 contains 15 residues. The germline V gene encodes CDR1 SGHAT and CDR2 FQNNGV. Trimming pared 1 base from V and 8 bases from J, leaving 14 bases between. The chain's CDR3 is CASSLVTVTREKLFF. DNA of the CDR3: TGTGCCAGCAGCTTAGTGACCGTGACTCGGGAAAAACTGTTTTTT.

This chain uses TRBV5-1 with TRBJ2-3, with a weak D call TRBD1 (5 bases). Germline CDR1 is SGHRS and CDR2 is YFSETQ. V lost 6 bases and J 3 bases, leaving 23 bases between the germline ends. The CDR3 runs 17 residues. Here the CDR3 reads CASNERPRAKGTDTQYF. The CDR3 coding sequence is TGCGCCAGCAACGAACGCCCCAGGGCAAAGGGTACAGATACGCAGTATTTT.

The CDR3 region has the DNA TGCGCCAGCAGTTTACCCGGAGGGGATAATTCACCCCTCCACTTT. Translated, it gives CASSLPGGDNSPLHF. The chain uses TRBV5-1 and TRBJ1-6; the D gene is possibly TRBD1 (5 bases). Trimming left V 5 bases short and J 5 bases short, with 14 bases between. Germline V gene data show CDR1 as SGHRS and CDR2 as YFSETQ. The CDR3 contains 15 residues.

The chain couples TRBV27 to TRBJ1-1; 9 bases agree with TRBD1. J gave up 1 base and V 5 bases, and 5 bases lay outside the gene matches. Germline V gives CDR1 MNHEY, CDR2 SMNVEV (reference sequence). The CDR3 sequence is 15 residues long. Written as DNA, the CDR3 is TGTGCCAGCAGTCCCCGACAGGGGGGGAACACTGAAGCTTTCTTT. Translation: CASSPRQGGNTEAFF.

The chain has TRBV12-5 and TRBJ2-2; D unclear. Trimming left V 8 bases short and J 7 bases short, with 5 bases between. The V gene's germline CDR1 is LGHNT and CDR2 FRNRAP. CDR3 size: 10 residues. CDR3 nucleotide sequence: TGTGCTAGTTCCAACGGGGAGCTGTTTTTT. It specifies CASSNGELFF.

The V call is TRBV19, the J call TRBJ2-5; 14 nucleotides agree with TRBD2. After removal of 5 bases from V and 5 bases from J, the junction contained 7 bases not matched to a gene. The V gene's germline CDR1 is LNHDA and CDR2 SQIVND (reference sequence). There are 16 residues in the CDR3. DNA for the CDR3: TGTGCCAGTAGTCCAGGACTAGCGGGAGGTATCGAGACCCAGTACTTC. It specifies CASSPGLAGGIETQYF.

The chain employs TRBV18 and TRBJ2-1; TRBD1 matches at 7 bases. The CDR3 runs to 13 residues. Trimming removed 2 bases from V and 9 bases from J; junction bases left unmatched: 4. The germline V gene has CDR1 KGHSH and CDR2 LQKENI. The CDR3 DNA reads as TGTGCCAGCTCACCAGGGACAGATCTTGAGCAGTTCTTC. Its translation: CASSPGTDLEQFF.

This clone was detected only a few times. The J gene is TRBJ2-7, the V gene TRBV27, with 7 bases identical to TRBD2. V shed 3 bases, J shed 6 bases, and the junction held 8 bases outside the gene matches. The CDR3 runs to 14 residues. CDR1 and CDR2 from the germline V gene are MNHEY and SMNVEV (reference sequence). The CDR3 reads CASSFGRGDLEQYF. CDR3 bases: TGTGCCAGCAGTTTTGGCCGGGGGGATCTCGAGCAGTACTTC.

This clone was recorded only once. The chain has TRBV6-1 and TRBJ2-7; D unclear. Trimming took off 7 bases at V and 3 bases at J, with 10 bases between the two ends. From germline, CDR1 is MNHNS and CDR2 SASEGT. The CDR3 has 12 amino acids. CDR3 DNA: TGTGCCAGCACGGCGGTAGGCTACGAGCAGTACTTC. Residues: CASTAVGYEQYF.

This sequence joins TRBV19 and TRBJ1-6; 10 nucleotides align to TRBD1. The CDR3 totals 16 residues. The germline V gene encodes CDR1 LNHDA and CDR2 SQIVND (reference sequence). Trimming took 9 bases from V and 8 from J; bases not matched to a gene: 13. CDR3 coding DNA: TGTGCCAGCAGACGTGGGACAGGGGTTGAATATTCACCCCTCCACTTT. It is translated as CASRRGTGVEYSPLHF.

This clone has only one observation. The chain recombines TRBV5-1 with TRBJ2-4; D is possibly TRBD2 (6 bases). The V end lost 0 bases, the J end lost 8 bases, and 15 bases lay between the germline ends. The V gene's germline CDR1 is SGHRS and CDR2 YFSETQ. The CDR3 length is 15 residues. CDR3 nucleotide sequence: TGCGCCAGCAGCTTGGCCGGAGGGGCAATAGACATTCAGTACTTC. It specifies CASSLAGGAIDIQYF.

The V and J genes are TRBV10-1 and TRBJ2-5, with TRBD2 as a possible D gene (5 bases). The germline CDR1 and CDR2 sequences are WNHNN and SYGVQD (reference sequence). CDR3 length: 15 residues. Trimming cost V 0 bases and J 4 bases, with 12 bases left between them. The chain's CDR3 is CASSESPTAGETQYF. In DNA form, the CDR3 reads TGCGCCAGCAGTGAGTCCCCTACTGCGGGAGAGACCCAGTACTTC.

The chain couples TRBV6-1 to TRBJ1-1; no firm D call. Deletions cut 3 bases from V and 0 bases from J, with 5 bases between. The CDR3 consists of 13 residues. The germline gives CDR1 MNHNS, CDR2 SASEGT. Here the CDR3 DNA reads TGTGCCAGCAGTGACCCCATGAACACTGAAGCTTTCTTT. Protein product: CASSDPMNTEAFF.

V is TRBV5-1 and J is TRBJ1-5, with 7 bases that match TRBD1. The junction had 11 bases not matched to a gene; V was cut back by 4 bases and J by 4 bases. Germline V gene sequence: CDR1 SGHRS, CDR2 YFSETQ. The CDR3 extends over 16 amino acids. In DNA, the CDR3 is TGCGCCAGCAGCCGTTGGGCAGGGGGTGAAAATCAGCCCCAGCATTTT. This sequence encodes CASSRWAGGENQPQHF.